This T cell receptor (beta chain) stems from a study of regulatory T cells in long-lasting Graves disease. Described time point: newly diagnosed GD, antithyroid drugs for less than 3 months. The TCR library used RNA extracted from PBMCs. Combining iRepertoire HTBI primers with Arm-PCR of CDR3 regions, the authors built TCR beta libraries. TCRdb analysed the multiplex PCR reads with MiXCR anew, one entry per CDR3 protein. This table has about 440,000 distinct CDR3 sequences, about 15% appearing once. This clonotype was picked up many times. Its antigen is unknown. Broader study findings: Investigators studied peripheral blood only, not thyroid tissue. Whereas approximately 950 public clonotypes were shared by new patients, persistent patients shared more, at 2,500 to 3,500.

The V end lost 4 bases, the J end lost 3 bases, and 12 bases lay between the germline ends. Per germline, CDR1 PRHDT and CDR2 FYEKMQ (reference sequence). The CDR3 contains 14 residues. The sample was also linked to a second study, of T cells in Graves' hyperthyroidism and ophthalmopathy.

The source material was peripheral blood mononuclear cells (PBMCs), sampled at new diagnosis, from a patient treated with antithyroid drugs. The receptor's source is a woman aged 25 to 39 with Graves disease. The rearrangement uses TRBV13 and TRBJ2-5, with a weak D call TRBD2 (5 bases). CDR3 loop: CASSSRGWEETQYF. The CDR3 DNA reads as TGTGCCAGCAGCTCCCGAGGGTGGGAAGAGACCCAGTACTTC.